Described below is a single T cell receptor (beta chain) sequence and its context. These data belong to a study of blood T cell repertoires in COVID-19. Turning to the study itself: Spain, Italy and the United States supplied samples that represented acute and convalescent COVID-19. Nucleic acid was either cDNA or gDNA, and it came from T cells, B-cell-depleted T cells, or PBMCs.

In germline, CDR1 is SGHDN, CDR2 FVKESK. The CDR3 consists of 19 residues. The J segment lost 4 bases and the V segment lost 4 bases, leaving 16 bases of the junction unmatched. Data came from immunoSEQ multiplex PCR; TCRdb stores just in-frame clones and leaves some out. The data show around 15,000 clones, roughly 90% seen once. The chain employs TRBV14 and TRBJ1-1, with TRBD1 identical over 12 bases. The sequence was obtained from a human donor in a cohort sampled during active COVID-19. The material sequenced was peripheral blood. The CDR3 loop is CASSLNRGQGAQFGTEAFF. The CDR3 DNA follows: TGTGCCAGCAGCCTTAATCGGGGACAGGGGGCTCAATTCGGCACTGAAGCTTTCTTT.